This T cell receptor beta chain was recorded in a study of blood T cell repertoires in COVID-19. The repertoire was sequenced with immunoSEQ multiplex PCR; TCRdb's copy has only in-frame clones and lacks some. The sample lists about 190,000 clones, less than 80% seen once, with approximately 13% in the top ten. This clonotype originated in a man aged 45-60 years who had recovered from COVID-19. Material for sequencing was peripheral blood.

Written as DNA, the CDR3 is TGTGCCAGCAACCCTAGTCGGGGACTAGCGGGATCAGAGACCCAGTACTTC. This sequence encodes CASNPSRGLAGSETQYF. The rearrangement joins TRBV7-2 to TRBJ2-5, with 13 nucleotides matching TRBD2. The CDR3 spans 17 residues. V trimming: 7 bases; J trimming: 4 bases; junction bases outside the gene matches: 12. Germline V gives CDR1 SGHTA, CDR2 FQGNSA.